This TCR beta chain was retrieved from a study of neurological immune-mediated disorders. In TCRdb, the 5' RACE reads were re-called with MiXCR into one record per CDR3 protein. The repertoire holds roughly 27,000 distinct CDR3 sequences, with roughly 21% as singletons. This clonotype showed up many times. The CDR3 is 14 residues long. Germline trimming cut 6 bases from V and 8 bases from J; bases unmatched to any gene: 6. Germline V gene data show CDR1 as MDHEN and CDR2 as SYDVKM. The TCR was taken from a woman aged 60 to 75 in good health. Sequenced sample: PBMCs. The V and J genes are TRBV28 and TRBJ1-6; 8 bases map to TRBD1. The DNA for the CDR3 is TGTGCCAGCAGCTCTCTCAGGGGGCATTCACCCCTCCACTTT. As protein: CASSSLRGHSPLHF.